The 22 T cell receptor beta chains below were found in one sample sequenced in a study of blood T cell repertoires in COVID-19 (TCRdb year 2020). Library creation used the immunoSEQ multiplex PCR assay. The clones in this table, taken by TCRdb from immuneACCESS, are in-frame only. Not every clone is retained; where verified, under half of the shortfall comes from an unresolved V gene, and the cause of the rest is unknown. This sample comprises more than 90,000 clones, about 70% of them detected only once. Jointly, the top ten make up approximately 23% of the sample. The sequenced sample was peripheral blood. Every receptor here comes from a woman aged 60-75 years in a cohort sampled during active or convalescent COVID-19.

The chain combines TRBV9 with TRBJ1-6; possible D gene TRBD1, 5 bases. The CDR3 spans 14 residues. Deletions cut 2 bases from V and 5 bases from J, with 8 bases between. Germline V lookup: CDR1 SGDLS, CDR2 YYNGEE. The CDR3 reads CASSVGRDNSPLHF. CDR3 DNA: TGTGCCAGCAGCGTGGGGCGCGATAATTCACCCCTCCACTTT.

CDR3 bases: TGTGCCAGCAGCGTGCTACAGGGCACAGATACGCAGTATTTT. Translating it yields CASSVLQGTDTQYF. This chain links TRBV5-8 with TRBJ2-3, with D tentatively TRBD1 (5 bases). Germline V gives CDR1 SGHTS, CDR2 YDEGEE. This CDR3 comprises 14 residues. The V and J ends lost 4 bases and 1 base respectively, with 10 bases between them.

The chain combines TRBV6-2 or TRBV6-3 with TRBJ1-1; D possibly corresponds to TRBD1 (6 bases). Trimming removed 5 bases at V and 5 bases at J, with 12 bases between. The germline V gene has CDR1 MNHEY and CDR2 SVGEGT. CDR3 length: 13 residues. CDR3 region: CASSRPQGTEAFF. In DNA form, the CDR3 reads TGTGCCAGCAGTCGACCCCAGGGGACTGAAGCTTTCTTT.

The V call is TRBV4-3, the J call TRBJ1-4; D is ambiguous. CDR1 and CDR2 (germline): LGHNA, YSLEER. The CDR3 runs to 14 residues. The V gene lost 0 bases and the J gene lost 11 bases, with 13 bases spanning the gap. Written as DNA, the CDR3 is TGCGCCAGCAGCCAAGAGGCGGGTTTGAAGAAACTGTTTTTT. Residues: CASSQEAGLKKLFF.

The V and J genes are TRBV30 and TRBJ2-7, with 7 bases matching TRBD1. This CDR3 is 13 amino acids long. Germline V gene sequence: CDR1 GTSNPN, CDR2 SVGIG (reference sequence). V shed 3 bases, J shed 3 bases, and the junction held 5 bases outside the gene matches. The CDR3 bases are TGTGCCTGGAGCCCGGGACAGAACTACGAGCAGTACTTC. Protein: CAWSPGQNYEQYF. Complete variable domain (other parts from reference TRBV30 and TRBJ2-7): SQTIHQWPATLVQPVGSPLSLECTVEGTSNPNLYWYRQAAGRGLQLLFYSVGIGQISSEVPQNLSASRPQDRQFILSSKKLLLSDSGFYLCAWSPGQNYEQYFGPGTRLTVT.

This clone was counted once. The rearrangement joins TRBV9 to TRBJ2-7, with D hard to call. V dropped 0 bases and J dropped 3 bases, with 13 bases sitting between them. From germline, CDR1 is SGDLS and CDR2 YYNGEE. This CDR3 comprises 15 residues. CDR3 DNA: TGTGCCAGCAGCGTAGCGGCCGGGTCCGGCTACGAGCAGTACTTC. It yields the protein CASSVAAGSGYEQYF.

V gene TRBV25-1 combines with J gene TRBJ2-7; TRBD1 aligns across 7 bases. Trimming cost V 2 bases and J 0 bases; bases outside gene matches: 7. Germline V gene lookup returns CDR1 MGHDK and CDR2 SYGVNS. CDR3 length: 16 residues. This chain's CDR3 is CASSEQSGTASYEQYF. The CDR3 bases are TGTGCCAGCAGTGAACAATCCGGGACAGCCTCCTACGAGCAGTACTTC.

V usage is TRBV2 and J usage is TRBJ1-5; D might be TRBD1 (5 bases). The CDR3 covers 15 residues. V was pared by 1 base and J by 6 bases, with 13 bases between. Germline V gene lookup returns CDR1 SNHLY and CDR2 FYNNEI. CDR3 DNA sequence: TGTGCCAGCAGTGAAGGGTTGGGGGGGGTTCAGCCCCAGCATTTT. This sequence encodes CASSEGLGGVQPQHF.

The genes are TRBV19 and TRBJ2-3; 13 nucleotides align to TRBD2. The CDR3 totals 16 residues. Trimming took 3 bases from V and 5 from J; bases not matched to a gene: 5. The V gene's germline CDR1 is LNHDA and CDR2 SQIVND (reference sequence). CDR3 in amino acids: CASSITRTSGGDTQYF. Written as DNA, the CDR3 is TGTGCCAGTAGTATCACCCGGACTAGCGGGGGAGATACGCAGTATTTT.

CDR3 amino acids: CASGGASAMLNEQFF. The DNA for the CDR3 is TGTGCCAGCGGGGGGGCAAGCGCCATGCTAAATGAGCAGTTCTTC. The V gene is TRBV2, the J gene TRBJ2-1; perhaps TRBD2 as D (7 bases). This CDR3 is 15 amino acids long. The V gene lost 8 bases and the J gene lost 7 bases, with 21 bases spanning the gap. Germline CDR1 and CDR2: SNHLY and FYNNEI. The entire variable domain, with the rest obtained from reference TRBV2 and TRBJ2-1, is as follows: EPEVTQTPSHQVTQMGQEVILRCVPISNHLYFYWYRQILGQKVEFLVSFYNNEISEKSEIFDDQFSVERPDGSNFTLKIRSTKLEDSAMYFCASGGASAMLNEQFFGPGTRLTVL.

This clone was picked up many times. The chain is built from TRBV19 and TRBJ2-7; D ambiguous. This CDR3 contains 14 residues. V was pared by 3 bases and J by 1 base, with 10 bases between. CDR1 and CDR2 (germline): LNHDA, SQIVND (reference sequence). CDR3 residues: CASSINRRSYEQYF. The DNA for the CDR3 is TGTGCCAGTAGTATTAATCGCCGGTCCTACGAGCAGTACTTC.

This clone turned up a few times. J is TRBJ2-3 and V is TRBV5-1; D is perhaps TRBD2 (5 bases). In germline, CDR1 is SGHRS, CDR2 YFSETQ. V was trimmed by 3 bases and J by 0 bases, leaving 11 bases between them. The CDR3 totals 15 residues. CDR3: CASSYGGGSTDTQYF. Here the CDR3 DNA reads TGCGCCAGCAGCTACGGAGGAGGTAGCACAGATACGCAGTATTTT.

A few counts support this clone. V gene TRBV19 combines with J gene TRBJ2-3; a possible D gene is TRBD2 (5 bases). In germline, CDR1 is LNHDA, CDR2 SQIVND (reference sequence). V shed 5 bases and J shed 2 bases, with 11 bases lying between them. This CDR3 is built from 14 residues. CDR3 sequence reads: CASSVSGYTDTQYF. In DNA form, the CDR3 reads TGTGCCAGTAGTGTTTCGGGGTACACAGATACGCAGTATTTT.

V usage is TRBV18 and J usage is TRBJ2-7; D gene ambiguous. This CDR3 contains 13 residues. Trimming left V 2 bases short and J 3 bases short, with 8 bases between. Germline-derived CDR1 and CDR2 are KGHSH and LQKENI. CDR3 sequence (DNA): TGTGCCAGCTCACCATCCGGTAGCTACGAGCAGTACTTC. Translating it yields CASSPSGSYEQYF.

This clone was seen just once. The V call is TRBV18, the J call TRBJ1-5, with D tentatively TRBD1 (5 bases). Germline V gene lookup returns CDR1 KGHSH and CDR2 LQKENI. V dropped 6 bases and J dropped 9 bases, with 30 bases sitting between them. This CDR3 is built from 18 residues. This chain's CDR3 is CASSLAAASLSRDWPQHF. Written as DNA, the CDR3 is TGTGCCAGCTCTCTCGCCGCGGCCAGCTTGAGTAGGGACTGGCCCCAGCATTTT. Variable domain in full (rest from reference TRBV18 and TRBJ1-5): NAGVMQNPRHLVRRRGQEARLRCSPMKGHSHVYWYRQLPEEGLKFMVYLQKENIIDESGMPKERFSAEFPKEGPSILRIQQVVRGDSAAYFCASSLAAASLSRDWPQHFGDGTRLSIL.

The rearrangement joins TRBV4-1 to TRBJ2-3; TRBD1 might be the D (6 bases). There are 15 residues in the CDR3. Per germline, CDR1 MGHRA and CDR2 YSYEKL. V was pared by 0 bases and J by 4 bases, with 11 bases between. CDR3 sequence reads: CASSQDPKGADTQYF. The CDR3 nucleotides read TGCGCCAGCAGCCAAGATCCGAAGGGGGCAGATACGCAGTATTTT.

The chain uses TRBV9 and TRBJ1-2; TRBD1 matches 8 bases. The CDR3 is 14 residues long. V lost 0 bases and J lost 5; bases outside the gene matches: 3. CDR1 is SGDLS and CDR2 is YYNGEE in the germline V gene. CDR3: CASSVVGQGYGYTF. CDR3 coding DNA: TGTGCCAGCAGCGTAGTCGGACAGGGTTATGGCTACACCTTC.

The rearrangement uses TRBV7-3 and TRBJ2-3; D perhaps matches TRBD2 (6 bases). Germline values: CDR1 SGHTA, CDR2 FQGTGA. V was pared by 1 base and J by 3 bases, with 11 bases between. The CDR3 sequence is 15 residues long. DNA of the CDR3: TGTGCCAGCAGCTTAATGGCGGGGCGGACAGATACGCAGTATTTT. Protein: CASSLMAGRTDTQYF.

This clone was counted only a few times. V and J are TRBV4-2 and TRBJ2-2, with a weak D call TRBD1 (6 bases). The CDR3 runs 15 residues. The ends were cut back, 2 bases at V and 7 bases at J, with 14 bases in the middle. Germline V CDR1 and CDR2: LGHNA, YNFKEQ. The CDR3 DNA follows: TGTGCCAGCAGCCAATCAGGGGAGTTACGCGGGGAGCTGTTTTTT. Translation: CASSQSGELRGELFF.

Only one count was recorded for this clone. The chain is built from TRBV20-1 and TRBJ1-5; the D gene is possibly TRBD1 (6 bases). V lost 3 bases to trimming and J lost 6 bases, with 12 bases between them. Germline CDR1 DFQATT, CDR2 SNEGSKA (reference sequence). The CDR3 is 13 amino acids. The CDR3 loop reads CSASVGAGQPQHF. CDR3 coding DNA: TGCAGTGCTAGTGTGGGGGCAGGTCAGCCCCAGCATTTT.

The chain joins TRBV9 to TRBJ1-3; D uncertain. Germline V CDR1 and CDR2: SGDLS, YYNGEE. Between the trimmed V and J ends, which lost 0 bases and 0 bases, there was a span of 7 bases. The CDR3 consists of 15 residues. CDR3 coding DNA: TGTGCCAGCAGCGTAGGTGGAGCCTCTGGAAACACCATATATTTT. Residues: CASSVGGASGNTIYF.

As DNA, the CDR3 is TGTGCCAGCAGCTTGGCGACAGAATCTAACTATGGCTACACCTTC. Amino acid sequence: CASSLATESNYGYTF. The V and J genes are TRBV7-2 and TRBJ1-2; a possible D gene is TRBD1 (5 bases). There are 15 residues in the CDR3. Germline V CDR1 and CDR2: SGHTA, FQGNSA. V lost 3 bases, J lost 0 bases, and 11 bases lay in between.